This T cell receptor (beta chain) was captured in a study of T cell changes during pregnancy in multiple sclerosis. This CDR3 has 17 residues. From germline, CDR1 is LNHDA and CDR2 SQIVND (reference sequence). Trimming took 4 bases from V and 0 from J, leaving 16 bases between them. The assay was immunoSEQ multiplex PCR, and TCRdb's table has in-frame clones only and misses some. The sample holds roughly 110,000 clones, under 95% seen once. The material was peripheral blood, obtained after pregnancy. The chain carries TRBV19 and TRBJ1-3; no definite D call. This TCR came from a female donor with multiple sclerosis, enrolled in a pregnancy study. The CDR3, as DNA: TGTGCCAGTAGTAGCACCGTTGCCCGGAGCTCTGGAAACACCATATATTTT. This codes for CASSSTVARSSGNTIYF.